The clone carrying this T cell receptor beta chain was observed a handful of times. Its specificity is not known. This CDR3 region has 14 residues. V shed 0 bases and J 10 bases; nucleotides not matched to a gene: 2. Germline loops: CDR1 ENHRY, CDR2 SYGVKD. This specimen comes from a study of CD8 T cells in ankylosing spondylitis. Study-wide points: In ankylosing spondylitis blood, a motif of several highly homologous TCR beta variants appeared characteristic. Earlier studies detected some motif variants in reactive arthritis synovial fluid and blood. The authors reported significant enrichment of disease-linked clones in matched ankylosing spondylitis synovial fluid. CD8+ by phenotype, disease-linked clones were relatively rare in peripheral blood.

The TCR beta libraries were generated through quantitative 5'-RACE incorporating molecular barcodes. In TCRdb, the 5' RACE reads were re-called with MiXCR into one record per CDR3 protein. The repertoire holds about 540,000 distinct CDR3 sequences, with 10% to 15% as singletons. The rearrangement links TRBV10-3 to TRBJ2-1, with 11 bases that match TRBD2. This clonotype originated in a male donor with ankylosing spondylitis. Sample: blood, either unsorted or a sorted T cell fraction (not recorded which). As DNA, the CDR3 is TGTGCCATCAGTGAGTCCCTAGCGGGAGGAGAGCAGTTCTTC. Its protein is CAISESLAGGEQFF.